This is a list of T cell receptor beta chains from one sample in a study of T cell responses to AZD1222 COVID-19 vaccine. Sequencing was performed with immunoSEQ multiplex PCR; in TCRdb, only in-frame clones are kept and a portion is missing. The sample has some 120,000 clones; about 87% are singletons. This specimen consisted of peripheral blood, obtained on day 0 of AZD1222 vaccination. The receptors shown here come from an adult in good health. CDR3s include the opening cysteine and the closing phenylalanine or tryptophan. The order of the fields is V gene, D gene, J gene, clone size, CDR3 protein, CDR3 DNA. The D gene is left open where the match is weak. Where a row states a size, it is once, few, many or the class of an expanded clone; other rows omit it.

V gene: TRBV27; D gene: .; J gene: TRBJ2-6; clone size: .; CDR3 protein: CASTPAGQGRSGANVLTF; CDR3 DNA: TGTGCCAGCACCCCAGCCGGGCAGGGACGCTCTGGGGCCAACGTCCTGACTTTC
V gene: TRBV19; D gene: .; J gene: TRBJ2-1; clone size: .; CDR3 protein: CASSIAASSYNEQFF; CDR3 DNA: TGTGCCAGTAGTATTGCGGCTAGTTCCTACAATGAGCAGTTCTTC
V gene: TRBV16; D gene: .; J gene: TRBJ1-6; clone size: .; CDR3 protein: CASSFTLEDNSPLHF; CDR3 DNA: TGTGCCAGCAGCTTCACTTTGGAGGATAATTCACCCCTCCACTTT
V gene: TRBV7-2; D gene: .; J gene: TRBJ1-6; clone size: .; CDR3 protein: CASSPPLVRAGNSPLHF; CDR3 DNA: TGTGCCAGCAGCCCGCCTCTTGTCAGGGCCGGCAATTCACCCCTCCACTTT
V gene: TRBV24-1; D gene: .; J gene: TRBJ1-1; clone size: .; CDR3 protein: CATSAGINTEAFF; CDR3 DNA: TGTGCCACCAGTGCAGGGATAAACACTGAAGCTTTCTTT
V gene: TRBV6-2/TRBV6-3; D gene: TRBD1; J gene: TRBJ2-1; clone size: .; CDR3 protein: CASSYRQGTPLPKGQFF; CDR3 DNA: TGTGCCAGCAGTTACCGACAGGGGACCCCCCTACCTAAGGGGCAGTTCTTC
V gene: TRBV4-1; D gene: .; J gene: TRBJ1-2; clone size: .; CDR3 protein: CASSQARVNYGYTF; CDR3 DNA: TGCGCCAGCAGCCAAGCTCGGGTTAACTATGGCTACACCTTC
V gene: TRBV9; D gene: .; J gene: TRBJ1-1; clone size: few; CDR3 protein: CASSVDPQRTEAFF; CDR3 DNA: TGTGCCAGCAGCGTAGACCCTCAGAGAACTGAAGCTTTCTTT
V gene: TRBV6-1; D gene: .; J gene: TRBJ1-5; clone size: few; CDR3 protein: CASSDMGLSDSNQPQHF; CDR3 DNA: TGTGCCAGCAGTGACATGGGTTTGTCAGATAGCAATCAGCCCCAGCATTTT
V gene: TRBV4-1; D gene: .; J gene: TRBJ1-3; clone size: .; CDR3 protein: CASSQDRVSSGNTIYF; CDR3 DNA: TGCGCCAGCAGCCAAGATAGAGTCAGCTCTGGAAACACCATATATTTT
V gene: TRBV19; D gene: .; J gene: TRBJ2-2; clone size: .; CDR3 protein: CASRGMGVGELFF; CDR3 DNA: TGTGCCAGTAGGGGAATGGGGGTCGGGGAGCTGTTTTTT
V gene: TRBV2; D gene: .; J gene: TRBJ2-2; clone size: few; CDR3 protein: CASMTGGRTGELFF; CDR3 DNA: TGTGCCAGCATGACCGGGGGACGCACCGGGGAGCTGTTTTTT
V gene: TRBV2; D gene: .; J gene: TRBJ1-6; clone size: .; CDR3 protein: CASSDHPGQNSPLHF; CDR3 DNA: TGTGCCAGCAGTGATCATCCGGGCCAAAATTCACCCCTCCACTTT
V gene: TRBV18; D gene: TRBD2; J gene: TRBJ2-7; clone size: .; CDR3 protein: CASSSLAGGPSHEQYF; CDR3 DNA: TGTGCCAGCTCATCCCTAGCGGGGGGGCCCTCCCACGAGCAGTACTTC
V gene: TRBV7-9; D gene: .; J gene: TRBJ1-2; clone size: .; CDR3 protein: CASSLTENW; CDR3 DNA: TGTGCCAGCAGCTTAACGGAAAATTGG
V gene: TRBV6-6; D gene: TRBD1; J gene: TRBJ1-2; clone size: .; CDR3 protein: CASRPGQGVGYTF; CDR3 DNA: TGTGCCAGCAGACCGGGACAGGGAGTCGGCTACACCTTC
V gene: TRBV28; D gene: .; J gene: TRBJ1-3; clone size: .; CDR3 protein: CASNAAGNTIYF; CDR3 DNA: TGTGCCAGCAACGCAGCTGGAAACACCATATATTTT
V gene: TRBV19; D gene: .; J gene: TRBJ1-5; clone size: .; CDR3 protein: CASSQFHLLNSNQPQHF; CDR3 DNA: TGTGCCAGTAGTCAATTCCACCTCTTGAACAGCAATCAGCCCCAGCATTTT
V gene: TRBV7-2; D gene: .; J gene: TRBJ2-1; clone size: once; CDR3 protein: CASSSGDSIGNEQFF; CDR3 DNA: TGTGCCAGCAGCTCCGGGGATTCAATCGGTAATGAGCAGTTCTTC
V gene: TRBV11-2; D gene: TRBD2; J gene: TRBJ2-7; clone size: .; CDR3 protein: CASSLGTSRYEQYF; CDR3 DNA: TGTGCCAGCTCGCTAGGGACTAGCAGGTACGAGCAGTACTTC
V gene: TRBV4-1; D gene: TRBD1; J gene: TRBJ2-7; clone size: .; CDR3 protein: CASSAPGQSYEQYF; CDR3 DNA: TGCGCCAGCAGCGCACCGGGACAGTCTTACGAGCAGTACTTC
V gene: TRBV6-5; D gene: TRBD2; J gene: TRBJ2-7; clone size: .; CDR3 protein: CASSSPGTSYEQYF; CDR3 DNA: TGTGCCAGCAGTTCCCCAGGGACTAGCTACGAGCAGTACTTC
V gene: TRBV19; D gene: .; J gene: TRBJ2-2; clone size: .; CDR3 protein: CASSIVVRTDTGELFF; CDR3 DNA: TGTGCCAGTAGTATAGTGGTCCGAACGGACACCGGGGAGCTGTTTTTT
V gene: TRBV28; D gene: TRBD1; J gene: TRBJ2-7; clone size: few; CDR3 protein: CASSLFLLGQGYEQYF; CDR3 DNA: TGTGCCAGCAGTTTGTTTTTACTAGGACAGGGCTACGAGCAGTACTTC
V gene: TRBV15; D gene: TRBD1; J gene: TRBJ1-5; clone size: .; CDR3 protein: CATKGAGQPQHF; CDR3 DNA: TGTGCCACCAAGGGGGCCGGTCAGCCCCAGCATTTT
V gene: TRBV4-3; D gene: .; J gene: TRBJ1-4; clone size: .; CDR3 protein: CASSHRTQGPGVSEKLFF; CDR3 DNA: TGCGCCAGCAGCCATCGTACACAAGGCCCAGGGGTTAGTGAAAAACTGTTTTTT